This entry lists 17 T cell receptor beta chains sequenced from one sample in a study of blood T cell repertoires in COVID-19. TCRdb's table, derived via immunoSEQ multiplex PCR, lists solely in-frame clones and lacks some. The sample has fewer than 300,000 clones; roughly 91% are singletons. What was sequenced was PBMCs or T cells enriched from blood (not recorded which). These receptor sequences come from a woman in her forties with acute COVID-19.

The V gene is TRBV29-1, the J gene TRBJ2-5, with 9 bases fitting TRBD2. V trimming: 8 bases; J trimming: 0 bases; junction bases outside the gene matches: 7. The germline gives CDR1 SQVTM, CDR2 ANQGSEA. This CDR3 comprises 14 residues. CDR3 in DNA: TGCAGCTCAATTCTAGCGGGGAACCAAGAGACCCAGTACTTC. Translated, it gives CSSILAGNQETQYF.

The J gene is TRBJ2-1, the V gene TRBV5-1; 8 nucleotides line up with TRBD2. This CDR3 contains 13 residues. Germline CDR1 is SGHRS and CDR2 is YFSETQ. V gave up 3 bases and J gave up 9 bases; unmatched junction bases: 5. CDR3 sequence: CASSSNSGTEQFF. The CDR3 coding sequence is TGCGCCAGCAGCTCCAATAGCGGGACTGAGCAGTTCTTC.

CDR3 sequence reads: CATSVPTFNYGYTF. Here the CDR3 DNA reads TGTGCCACCAGTGTGCCTACGTTTAACTATGGCTACACCTTC. V and J are TRBV24-1 and TRBJ1-2; no reliable D call. Between the trimmed V and J ends, which lost 5 bases and 1 base, there was a span of 10 bases. This CDR3 region has 14 residues. Germline CDR1 reads KGHDR; CDR2 reads SFDVKD.

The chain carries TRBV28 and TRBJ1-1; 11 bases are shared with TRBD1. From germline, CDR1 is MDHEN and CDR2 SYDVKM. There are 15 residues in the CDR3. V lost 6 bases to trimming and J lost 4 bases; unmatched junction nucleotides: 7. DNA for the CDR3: TGTGCCAGCAGGTACCGGGACAGGGGGAGCACTGAAGCTTTCTTT. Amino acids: CASRYRDRGSTEAFF.

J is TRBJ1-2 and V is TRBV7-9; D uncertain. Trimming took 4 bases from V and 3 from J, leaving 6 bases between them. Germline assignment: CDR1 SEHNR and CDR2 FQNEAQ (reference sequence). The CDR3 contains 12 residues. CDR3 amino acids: CASSSTHYGYTF. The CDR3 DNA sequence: TGTGCCAGCAGCTCTACCCACTATGGCTACACCTTC.

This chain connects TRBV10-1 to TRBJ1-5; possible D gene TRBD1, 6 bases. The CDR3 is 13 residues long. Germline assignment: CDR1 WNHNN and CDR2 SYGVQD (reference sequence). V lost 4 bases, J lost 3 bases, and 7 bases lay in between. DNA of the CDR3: TGCGCCAGCAGTGGGACAGTCAATCAGCCCCAGCATTTT. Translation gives CASSGTVNQPQHF.

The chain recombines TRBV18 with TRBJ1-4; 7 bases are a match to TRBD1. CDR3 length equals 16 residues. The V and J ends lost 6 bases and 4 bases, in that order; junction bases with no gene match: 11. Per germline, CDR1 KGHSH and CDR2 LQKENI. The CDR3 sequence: CASSSGTVSFNEKLFF. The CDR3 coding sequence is TGTGCCAGCTCGTCCGGGACAGTCTCCTTTAATGAAAAACTGTTTTTT.

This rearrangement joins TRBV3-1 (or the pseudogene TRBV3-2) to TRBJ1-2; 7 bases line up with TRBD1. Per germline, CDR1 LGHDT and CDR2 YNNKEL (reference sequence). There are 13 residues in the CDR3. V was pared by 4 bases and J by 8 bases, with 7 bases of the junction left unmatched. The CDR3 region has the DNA TGTGCCAGCAGCCGGATACAGGGGAAGGGCTACACCTTC. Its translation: CASSRIQGKGYTF.

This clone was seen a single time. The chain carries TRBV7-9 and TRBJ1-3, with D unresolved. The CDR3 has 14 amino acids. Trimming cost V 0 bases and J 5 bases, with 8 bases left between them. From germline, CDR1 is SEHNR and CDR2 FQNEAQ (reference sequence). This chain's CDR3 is CASSLAGARNTIYF. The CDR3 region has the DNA TGTGCCAGCAGCTTAGCGGGCGCTCGAAACACCATATATTTT. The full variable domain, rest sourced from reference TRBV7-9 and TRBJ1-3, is DTGVSQNPRHKITKRGQNVTFRCDPISEHNRLYWYRQTLGQGPEFLTYFQNEAQLEKSRLLSDRFSAERPKGSFSTLEIQRTEQGDSAMYLCASSLAGARNTIYFGEGSWLTVV.

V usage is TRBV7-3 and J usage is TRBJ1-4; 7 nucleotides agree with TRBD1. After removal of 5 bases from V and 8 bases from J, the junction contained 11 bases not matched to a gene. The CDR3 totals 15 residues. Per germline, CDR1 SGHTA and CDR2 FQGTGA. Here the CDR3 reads CASSGTTGVGEKLFF. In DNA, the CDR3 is TGTGCCAGCAGCGGTACTACAGGGGTTGGGGAAAAACTGTTTTTT.

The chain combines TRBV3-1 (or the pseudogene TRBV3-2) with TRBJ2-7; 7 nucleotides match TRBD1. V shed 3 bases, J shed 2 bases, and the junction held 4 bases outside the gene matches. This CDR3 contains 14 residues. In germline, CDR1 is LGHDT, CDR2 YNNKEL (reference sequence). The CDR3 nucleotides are TGTGCCAGCAGCCACTGGGACAGAACCTACGAGCAGTACTTC. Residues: CASSHWDRTYEQYF.

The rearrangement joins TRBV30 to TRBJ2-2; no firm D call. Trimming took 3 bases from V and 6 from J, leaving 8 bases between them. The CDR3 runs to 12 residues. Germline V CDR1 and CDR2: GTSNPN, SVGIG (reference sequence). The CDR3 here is CAWRVGSGELFF. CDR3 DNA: TGTGCCTGGAGGGTCGGGTCCGGGGAGCTGTTTTTT.

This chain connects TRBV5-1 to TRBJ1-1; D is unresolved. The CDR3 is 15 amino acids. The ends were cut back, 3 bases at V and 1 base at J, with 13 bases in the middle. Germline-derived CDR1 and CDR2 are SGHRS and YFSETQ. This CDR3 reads CASSSFPTKNTEAFF. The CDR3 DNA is TGCGCCAGCAGCTCTTTCCCTACGAAGAACACTGAAGCTTTCTTT.

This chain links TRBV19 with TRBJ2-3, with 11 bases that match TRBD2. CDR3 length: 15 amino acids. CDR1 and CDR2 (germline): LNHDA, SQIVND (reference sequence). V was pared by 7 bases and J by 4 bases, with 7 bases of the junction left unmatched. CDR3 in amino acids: CASNLAGGIADTQYF. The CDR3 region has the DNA TGTGCCAGTAACCTAGCGGGGGGTATTGCAGATACGCAGTATTTT.

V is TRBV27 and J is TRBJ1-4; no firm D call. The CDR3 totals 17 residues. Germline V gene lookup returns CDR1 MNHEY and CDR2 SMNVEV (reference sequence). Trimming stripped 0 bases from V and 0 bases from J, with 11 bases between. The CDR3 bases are TGTGCCAGCAGTTTATCGGCAACAGTAGCAACTAATGAAAAACTGTTTTTT. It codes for CASSLSATVATNEKLFF. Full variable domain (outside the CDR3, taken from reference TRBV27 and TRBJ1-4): EAQVTQNPRYLITVTGKKLTVTCSQNMNHEYMSWYRQDPGLGLRQIYYSMNVEVTDKGDVPEGYKVSRKEKRNFPLILESPSPNQTSLYFCASSLSATVATNEKLFFGSGTQLSVL.

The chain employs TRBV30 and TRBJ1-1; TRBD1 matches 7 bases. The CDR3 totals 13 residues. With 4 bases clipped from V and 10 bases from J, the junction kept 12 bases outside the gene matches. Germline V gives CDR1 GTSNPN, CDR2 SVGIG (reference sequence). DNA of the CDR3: TGTGCCTGGACCCAACAGGGGATCGGAGGAGCTTTCTTT. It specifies CAWTQQGIGGAFF.

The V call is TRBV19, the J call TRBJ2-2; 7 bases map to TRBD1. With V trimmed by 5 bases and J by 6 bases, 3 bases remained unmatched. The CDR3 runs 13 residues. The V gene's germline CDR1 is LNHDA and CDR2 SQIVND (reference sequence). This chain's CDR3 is CASSVQGPGELFF. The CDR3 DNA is TGTGCCAGTAGTGTACAGGGGCCCGGGGAGCTGTTTTTT.